The sample holds many counts of the clone carrying this TCR beta chain. The data belong to a study of regulatory T cells in long-lasting Graves disease. This CDR3 spans 16 amino acids. Germline trimming cut 8 bases from V and 1 base from J; bases unmatched to any gene: 13. The germline V gene encodes CDR1 MDHEN and CDR2 SYDVKM. Time point defined: newly diagnosed GD, antithyroid drugs for less than 3 months. Isolated PBMC RNA provided the starting material for the TCR library. The TCR beta library used iRepertoire HTBI primers with Arm-PCR amplification of CDR3. One entry per CDR3 protein results from TCRdb running MiXCR on the multiplex PCR reads. The sample lists 400,000 to 650,000 distinct CDR3 sequences; 15% to 20% were seen once. Another study also made use of these data, one on T cells in Graves' hyperthyroidism and ophthalmopathy.

The genes are TRBV28 and TRBJ1-2; 7 bases align to TRBD1. The sequences come from peripheral blood mononuclear cells (PBMCs), collected at new diagnosis, from a patient treated with antithyroid drugs. The TCR comes from a middle-aged woman with Graves disease. The CDR3 spells CASRSRDSDFNYGYTF. As DNA, the CDR3 is TGTGCCAGCCGTTCCCGGGACAGCGACTTTAACTATGGCTACACCTTC.